This entry concerns a single T cell receptor beta chain. Both 60 Vbeta primers and 13 Jbeta primers went into the PCR. Sequencing was performed with immunoSEQ multiplex PCR; in TCRdb, only in-frame clones are kept and a portion is missing. The table records nearly 110,000 clones, over 70% of them present only once. Germline lookup yields CDR1 MGHRA and CDR2 YSYEKL. The CDR3 extends over 16 amino acids. Trimming left V 2 bases short and J 1 base short, with 12 bases between. These data belong to a study of cytomegalovirus exposure and HLA in healthy donors. Whereas donors were nominally healthy upon sampling, unrecorded immune exposures were probable.

The clonotype originates from a boy between 10 and 17 years old in good health and CMV-seronegative. Sequencing was carried out using PBMCs. The chain has TRBV4-1 and TRBJ1-5; D gene unclear. The CDR3 spells CASSQRSAGSNQPQHF. CDR3 in DNA: TGCGCCAGCAGCCAACGGTCCGCGGGGAGCAATCAGCCCCAGCATTTT.